The 30 T cell receptor beta chains below come from one sample, sequenced in a study of cytotoxic CD8 clonotypes in ibrutinib-treated CLL. Using immunoSEQ multiplex PCR, the repertoire was profiled, and TCRdb retains in-frame clones only, with some absent. Among about 250,000 clones listed, roughly 70% were seen once. This specimen consisted of PBMCs, obtained after 24 months of ibrutinib treatment. The source is a human donor with chronic lymphocytic leukemia.

V usage is TRBV19 and J usage is TRBJ2-2; D ambiguous. CDR3 length: 15 residues. Germline V CDR1 and CDR2: LNHDA, SQIVND (reference sequence). Between the trimmed V and J ends, which lost 7 bases and 5 bases, there was a span of 17 bases. CDR3 protein: CASKVRAANTGELFF. The CDR3 DNA reads as TGTGCCAGTAAGGTTAGGGCTGCAAATACCGGGGAGCTGTTTTTT.

The chain joins TRBV29-1 to TRBJ1-1; 7 bases are a match to TRBD1. The CDR3 contains 12 residues. V lost 6 bases to trimming and J lost 2 bases; unmatched junction nucleotides: 3. The V gene's germline CDR1 is SQVTM and CDR2 ANQGSEA. In DNA form, the CDR3 reads TGCAGCGTCGGGACAGTAAACACTGAAGCTTTCTTT. It specifies CSVGTVNTEAFF. The variable domain in full, completed from reference TRBV29-1 and TRBJ1-1, reads SAVISQKPSRDICQRGTSLTIQCQVDSQVTMMFWYRQQPGQSLTLIATANQGSEATYESGFVIDKFPISRPNLTFSTLTVSNMSPEDSSIYLCSVGTVNTEAFFGQGTRLTVV.

The chain has TRBV6-9 and TRBJ1-4, with 8 bases identical to TRBD1. V shed 7 bases, J shed 7 bases, and the junction held 11 bases outside the gene matches. The length of the CDR3 is 15 residues. Germline loops: CDR1 MNHGY, CDR2 SVAAGI. CDR3 coding DNA: TGTGCCAGCACCACCCCCGGGACAGGAAGTGAAAAACTGTTTTTT. It codes for CASTTPGTGSEKLFF.

Notes on this clone: A read error may account for a junction end that differs from germline. This sequence joins TRBV20-1 and TRBJ2-7; no clear D. The CDR3 contains 11 residues. Germline V gene lookup returns CDR1 DFQATT and CDR2 SNEGSKA (reference sequence). DNA of the CDR3: TGCAGTGCTAGAGATACTCCGGGTCTTGTATTC. This translates into CSARDTPGLVF.

The chain joins TRBV19 to TRBJ1-1; D is perhaps TRBD1 (5 bases). CDR3 length equals 14 residues. Germline values: CDR1 LNHDA, CDR2 SQIVND (reference sequence). V was shortened by 3 bases and J by 4 bases, with 12 bases between the two germline ends. The CDR3 loop reads CASSIFGTSTEAFF. The CDR3 coding sequence is TGTGCCAGTAGTATCTTTGGGACGAGCACTGAAGCTTTCTTT.

The V and J genes are TRBV9 and TRBJ1-2, with 7 bases matching TRBD1. This CDR3 spans 15 amino acids. V was clipped by 0 bases and J by 2 bases; unmatched bases: 4. Germline V gives CDR1 SGDLS, CDR2 YYNGEE. In DNA, the CDR3 is TGTGCCAGCAGCGTAGTGGCAGGGGGGAACTATGGCTACACCTTC. Protein: CASSVVAGGNYGYTF.

The chain combines TRBV18 with TRBJ1-5; 7 bases are a match to TRBD1. Losses at the gene ends were 8 bases for V and 7 bases for J; bases not matched to a gene: 11. Germline-derived CDR1 and CDR2 are KGHSH and LQKENI. The CDR3 loop spans 14 amino acids. For the CDR3, the DNA is TGTGCCAGCACCGGACAGGAAAGGGTCCAGCCCCAGCATTTT. Translating gives CASTGQERVQPQHF.

The chain recombines TRBV9 with TRBJ2-1, with 14 bases that match TRBD2. The CDR3 spans 15 residues. Trimming took 3 bases from V and 7 from J; bases not matched to a gene: 3. Germline CDR1 reads SGDLS; CDR2 reads YYNGEE. The CDR3 loop reads CASSERLAGGNEQFF. The CDR3 DNA sequence: TGTGCCAGCAGCGAGCGACTAGCGGGAGGGAATGAGCAGTTCTTC. The entire variable domain, with the rest obtained from reference TRBV9 and TRBJ2-1, is as follows: DSGVTQTPKHLITATGQRVTLRCSPRSGDLSVYWYQQSLDQGLQFLIQYYNGEERAKGNILERFSAQQFPDLHSELNLSSLELGDSALYFCASSERLAGGNEQFFGPGTRLTVL.

This clone occurred a few times. The V call is TRBV6-1, the J call TRBJ1-5; D possibly corresponds to TRBD1 (6 bases). Germline assignment: CDR1 MNHNS and CDR2 SASEGT. The V end was cut by 2 bases, the J end by 3 bases, with 11 bases between. The CDR3 contains 15 residues. CDR3 in amino acids: CASSETPGANQPQHF. In DNA, the CDR3 is TGTGCCAGCAGTGAAACCCCGGGGGCCAATCAGCCCCAGCATTTT.

V gene TRBV4-2 combines with J gene TRBJ2-7; TRBD2 matches 14 bases. From germline, CDR1 is LGHNA and CDR2 YNFKEQ. J gave up 5 bases and V 3 bases, and 9 bases lay outside the gene matches. This CDR3 contains 17 residues. CDR3: CASSHPGLAGVGDEQYF. In DNA form, the CDR3 reads TGTGCCAGCAGCCATCCGGGACTAGCGGGAGTCGGAGACGAGCAGTACTTC.

This clone was picked up a small number of times. The rearrangement links TRBV30 to TRBJ1-1, with TRBD1 matching 11 bases. The CDR3 totals 13 residues. In germline, CDR1 is GTSNPN, CDR2 SVGIG (reference sequence). V dropped 8 bases and J dropped 4; count of bases not matched to a gene: 6. The CDR3 here is CALQGTGGTEAFF. In nucleotides, the CDR3 is TGTGCCCTCCAAGGGACAGGGGGCACTGAAGCTTTCTTT.

The chain combines TRBV2 with TRBJ2-1; 10 nucleotides agree with TRBD1. This CDR3 contains 15 residues. The J segment lost 7 bases and the V segment lost 4 bases, leaving 7 bases of the junction unmatched. Per germline, CDR1 SNHLY and CDR2 FYNNEI. The CDR3, as DNA: TGTGCCAGCAGTGCGACAGGGGGCTTGATGAATGAGCAGTTCTTC. Translating it yields CASSATGGLMNEQFF.

The chain employs TRBV19 and TRBJ2-2; D gene uncertain. Deletions cut 3 bases from V and 1 base from J, with 6 bases between. The CDR3 totals 14 residues. Germline CDR1 is LNHDA and CDR2 is SQIVND (reference sequence). The CDR3 region is CASSMVVNTGELFF. The CDR3 DNA sequence: TGTGCCAGTAGTATGGTGGTGAACACCGGGGAGCTGTTTTTT.

J is TRBJ1-4 and V is TRBV28; TRBD1 aligns across 7 bases. The V and J ends lost 5 bases and 5 bases, in that order; junction bases with no gene match: 5. Germline CDR1 MDHEN, CDR2 SYDVKM. The CDR3 totals 14 residues. CDR3 residues: CASSPSTGNEKLFF. The CDR3 DNA sequence: TGTGCCAGCAGTCCGTCGACAGGGAATGAAAAACTGTTTTTT.

The chain couples TRBV7-9 to TRBJ1-5; possible D gene TRBD1, 6 bases. CDR1 is SEHNR, CDR2 FQNEAQ, per germline (reference sequence). V gave up 1 base and J gave up 7 bases, with 11 bases separating them. This CDR3 comprises 14 residues. CDR3 nucleotides: TGTGCCAGCAGCTTAGTTGGGGGCGGCCAGCCCCAGCATTTT. Its protein is CASSLVGGGQPQHF. Using reference TRBV7-9 and TRBJ1-5 for the parts outside the CDR3, the full variable domain is DTGVSQNPRHKITKRGQNVTFRCDPISEHNRLYWYRQTLGQGPEFLTYFQNEAQLEKSRLLSDRFSAERPKGSFSTLEIQRTEQGDSAMYLCASSLVGGGQPQHFGDGTRLSIL.

This clone was seen a single time. The chain links TRBV19 to TRBJ1-6; 9 nucleotides line up with TRBD1. Germline CDR1 reads LNHDA; CDR2 reads SQIVND (reference sequence). Losses at the gene ends were 4 bases for V and 6 bases for J; bases not matched to a gene: 4. CDR3 length: 15 residues. The CDR3 bases are TGTGCCAGTAGTACCCGGACAGGGGCTAATTCACCCCTCCACTTT. Its translation is CASSTRTGANSPLHF.

Concerning this clone itself: The same CDR3 is also encoded by other DNA sequences in this sample. The chain combines TRBV28 with TRBJ2-5, with D unclear. Trimming shortened V by 2 bases and J by 5 bases, and 6 bases separated the two germline ends. The CDR3 is made up of 12 amino acids. Germline V gene sequence: CDR1 MDHEN, CDR2 SYDVKM. CDR3: CASSLRQETQYF. The CDR3 bases are TGTGCCAGCAGTTTAAGGCAGGAGACCCAGTACTTC.

The chain carries TRBV11-3 and TRBJ2-1; D ambiguous. The CDR3 sequence is 13 residues long. Trimming stripped 0 bases from V and 7 bases from J, with 7 bases between. Germline V gives CDR1 SGHNT, CDR2 YENEEA. CDR3 coding DNA: TGTGCCAGCAGCTTAGATCCAGCAAATGAGCAGTTCTTC. Translating gives CASSLDPANEQFF.

This clone was seen a handful of times. The chain carries TRBV5-1 and TRBJ2-2; D perhaps matches TRBD2 (6 bases). The CDR3 has 14 residues. Germline CDR1 SGHRS, CDR2 YFSETQ. The V end was cut by 0 bases, the J end by 4 bases, with 7 bases between. CDR3 coding DNA: TGCGCCAGCAGCTTGGGCGGGGTCACCGGGGAGCTGTTTTTT. It yields the protein CASSLGGVTGELFF.

This clone was seen a few times. The CDR3 DNA sequence: TGTGCCAGCAGCTTAATGGACACCGAGCAGTACTTC. It codes for CASSLMDTEQYF. The chain combines TRBV7-9 with TRBJ2-7; D is perhaps TRBD1 (5 bases). Germline CDR1 reads SEHNR; CDR2 reads FQNEAQ (reference sequence). This CDR3 has 12 residues. Trimming shortened V by 2 bases and J by 6 bases, and 8 bases separated the two germline ends.

The genes are TRBV4-2 and TRBJ2-3; tentatively, D is TRBD2 (5 bases). This CDR3 comprises 16 residues. Germline CDR1 LGHNA, CDR2 YNFKEQ. Deletions cut 4 bases from V and 2 bases from J, with 16 bases between. As DNA, the CDR3 is TGTGCCAGCAGCCCTCTAGAGCGGTCAAACACAGATACGCAGTATTTT. Protein: CASSPLERSNTDTQYF.

J is TRBJ1-1 and V is TRBV6-1, with D perhaps TRBD1 (5 bases). Trimming stripped 4 bases from V and 11 bases from J, with 23 bases between. Germline V gene data show CDR1 as MNHNS and CDR2 as SASEGT. The CDR3 consists of 15 residues. For the CDR3, the DNA is TGTGCCAGCAGTGCATCGTTCGCCAGGGACCCAGGGGCTTTCTTT. Translation gives CASSASFARDPGAFF.

This chain joins TRBV6-5 and TRBJ2-2; D is uncertain. V was trimmed by 6 bases and J by 4 bases, leaving 6 bases between them. The CDR3 has 12 residues. Looked up from germline, CDR1 is MNHEY and CDR2 is SVGAGI. CDR3 protein: CASRQPTGELFF. CDR3 bases: TGTGCCAGCAGACAACCCACCGGGGAGCTGTTTTTT.

Only one count was recorded for this clone. The chain recombines TRBV29-1 with TRBJ2-2; the match to TRBD2 covers 13 bases. The V gene's germline CDR1 is SQVTM and CDR2 ANQGSEA. The CDR3 totals 12 residues. CDR3 nucleotides: TGCATCGGACTAGCGGGAGACGGGGAGCTGTTTTTT. Protein: CIGLAGDGELFF.

The V gene is TRBV19, the J gene TRBJ1-5, with 7 bases matching TRBD1. The CDR3 is 16 residues long. Germline V gene lookup returns CDR1 LNHDA and CDR2 SQIVND (reference sequence). V dropped 5 bases and J dropped 4; count of bases not matched to a gene: 11. Here the CDR3 reads CASSPRTGGANQPQHF. CDR3 nucleotide sequence: TGTGCCAGTAGTCCCCGGACAGGAGGCGCGAATCAGCCCCAGCATTTT.

The V gene is TRBV7-9, the J gene TRBJ1-2, with TRBD1 as a possible D gene (5 bases). Per germline, CDR1 SEHNR and CDR2 FQNEAQ (reference sequence). V lost 7 bases, J lost 3 bases, and 15 bases lay in between. The CDR3 is 14 residues long. Here the CDR3 DNA reads TGTGCCAGCACCCAGACAGTAGGGGACTATGGCTACACCTTC. Protein: CASTQTVGDYGYTF.

V and J are TRBV18 and TRBJ2-2; 9 nucleotides match TRBD2. In germline, CDR1 is KGHSH, CDR2 LQKENI. The CDR3 runs 16 residues. V trimming: 3 bases; J trimming: 6 bases; junction bases outside the gene matches: 8. This CDR3 reads CASSPRREGQAGELFF. The CDR3, as DNA: TGTGCCAGCTCACCGCGGCGGGAGGGCCAGGCCGGGGAGCTGTTTTTT.

A single count supports this clone. This chain links TRBV7-2 with TRBJ2-2, with no clear D. V lost 6 bases and J 8 bases, leaving 13 bases between the germline ends. The CDR3 has 13 residues. Germline lookup yields CDR1 SGHTA and CDR2 FQGNSA. The CDR3 DNA follows: TGTGCCAGCAGTTTCAATTTACAAGGGGAGCTGTTTTTT. It encodes CASSFNLQGELFF.

This rearrangement joins TRBV28 to TRBJ2-5, with a weak D call TRBD2 (5 bases). Trimming stripped 2 bases from V and 0 bases from J, with 7 bases between. Germline values: CDR1 MDHEN, CDR2 SYDVKM. This CDR3 is built from 14 residues. The CDR3 DNA is TGTGCCAGCAGTTTACGGAGGTACCAAGAGACCCAGTACTTC. As protein: CASSLRRYQETQYF.

The chain recombines TRBV28 with TRBJ2-6; possibly TRBD2 for D (6 bases). The CDR3 runs to 16 residues. Germline V lookup: CDR1 MDHEN, CDR2 SYDVKM. The ends were cut back, 5 bases at V and 1 base at J, with 12 bases in the middle. CDR3 DNA: TGTGCCAGCAGTGGGACTTTCCCTTCTGGGGCCAACGTCCTGACTTTC. Residues: CASSGTFPSGANVLTF.